Here is one TCR beta chain with its context. The repertoire was sequenced with immunoSEQ multiplex PCR; TCRdb's copy has only in-frame clones and lacks some. The sample lists about 300,000 clones, approximately 85% occurring once. This specimen comes from a study of blood T cell repertoires in COVID-19. The cohort comprised adults aged 18 to 89 years residing in about two dozen US areas. Germline values: CDR1 LGHDT, CDR2 YNNKEL (reference sequence). The trim removed 1 base at V and 8 bases at J, leaving 4 bases unmatched. This CDR3 spans 14 amino acids. The source of this sequence is a man aged 30 to 45 who had recovered from COVID-19. The sample taken for sequencing was PBMCs or T cells enriched from blood (not recorded which). The chain links TRBV3-1 (or the pseudogene TRBV3-2) to TRBJ1-2, with TRBD1 matching over 10 bases. The CDR3 reads CASSQGQGAGGYTF. The CDR3 DNA follows: TGTGCCAGCAGCCAAGGACAGGGGGCCGGAGGCTACACCTTC.